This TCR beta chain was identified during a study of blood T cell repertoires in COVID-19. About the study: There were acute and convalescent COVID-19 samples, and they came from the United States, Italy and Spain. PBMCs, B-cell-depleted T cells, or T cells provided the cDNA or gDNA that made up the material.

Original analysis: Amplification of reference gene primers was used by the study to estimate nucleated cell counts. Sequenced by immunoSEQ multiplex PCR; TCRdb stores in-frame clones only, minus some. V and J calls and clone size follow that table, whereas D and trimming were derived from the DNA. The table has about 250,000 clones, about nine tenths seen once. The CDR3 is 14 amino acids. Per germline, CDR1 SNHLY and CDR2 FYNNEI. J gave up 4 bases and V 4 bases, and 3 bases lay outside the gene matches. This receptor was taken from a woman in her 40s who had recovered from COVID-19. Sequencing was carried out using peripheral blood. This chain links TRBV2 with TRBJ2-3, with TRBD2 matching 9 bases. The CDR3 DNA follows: TGTGCCAGCAGTGTATTAGCGGGAGCAGATACGCAGTATTTT. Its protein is CASSVLAGADTQYF. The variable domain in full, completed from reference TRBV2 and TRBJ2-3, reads EPEVTQTPSHQVTQMGQEVILRCVPISNHLYFYWYRQILGQKVEFLVSFYNNEISEKSEIFDDQFSVERPDGSNFTLKIRSTKLEDSAMYFCASSVLAGADTQYFGPGTRLTVL.